These 9 T cell receptor beta chains were all obtained from the same sample, sequenced in a study of control samples from healthy donors and cancer patients. Libraries were prepared by immunoSEQ multiplex PCR; TCRdb keeps only in-frame clonotypes and omits some of them. The sample gives about 44,000 clones, approximately 89% of which show up once; about 9.4% is in the top ten. Sequenced input: PBMCs. The receptors stem from a woman aged 60-75 years with lung cancer.

This chain links TRBV30 with TRBJ2-7, with 11 positions matching TRBD2. CDR1 is GTSNPN and CDR2 is SVGIG in the germline V gene (reference sequence). The junction had 2 bases not matched to a gene; V was cut back by 2 bases and J by 2 bases. The CDR3 runs to 14 residues. CDR3 bases: TGTGCCTGGAGTCGACTAGCGGGAACCTACGAGCAGTACTTC. Translation: CAWSRLAGTYEQYF. Full variable domain (missing parts from reference TRBV30 and TRBJ2-7): SQTIHQWPATLVQPVGSPLSLECTVEGTSNPNLYWYRQAAGRGLQLLFYSVGIGQISSEVPQNLSASRPQDRQFILSSKKLLLSDSGFYLCAWSRLAGTYEQYFGPGTRLTVT.

This chain joins TRBV4-3 and TRBJ2-2; D may match TRBD1 or TRBD2 (5 bases each). This CDR3 is 14 amino acids long. V gave up 0 bases and J gave up 9 bases, with 11 bases separating them. Germline CDR1 LGHNA, CDR2 YSLEER. CDR3 sequence: CASSQDEGSRELFF. The DNA for the CDR3 is TGCGCCAGCAGCCAAGATGAGGGGTCCAGGGAGCTGTTTTTT.

The J gene is TRBJ2-7, the V gene TRBV19; possible D gene TRBD2, 6 bases. The ends were cut back, 4 bases at V and 1 base at J, with 11 bases in the middle. The germline V gene has CDR1 LNHDA and CDR2 SQIVND (reference sequence). There are 14 residues in the CDR3. The CDR3 loop is CASSKGGGSYEQYF. DNA for the CDR3: TGTGCCAGTAGTAAAGGTGGGGGGTCCTACGAGCAGTACTTC.

This chain joins TRBV6-5 and TRBJ2-3, with D perhaps TRBD1 (5 bases). The length of the CDR3 is 15 residues. V shed 3 bases and J shed 1 base, with 11 bases lying between them. Germline assignment: CDR1 MNHEY and CDR2 SVGAGI. The CDR3 loop reads CASSYQAGRTDTQYF. The CDR3 bases are TGTGCCAGCAGTTATCAGGCAGGGCGCACAGATACGCAGTATTTT.

This clone appeared once. The chain combines TRBV14 with TRBJ1-2; D may be TRBD1 (5 bases). Germline CDR1 reads SGHDN; CDR2 reads FVKESK. The CDR3 spans 14 residues. V dropped 2 bases and J dropped 2 bases, with 9 bases sitting between them. CDR3 sequence: CASSQSGTNYGYTF. The CDR3 region has the DNA TGTGCCAGCAGCCAATCCGGGACCAACTATGGCTACACCTTC.

The gene calls are TRBV7-9 and TRBJ2-1; D remains ambiguous. Germline V gives CDR1 SEHNR, CDR2 FQNEAQ (reference sequence). The length of the CDR3 is 12 residues. Trimming stripped 5 bases from V and 5 bases from J, with 7 bases between. CDR3 protein: CASSPLNNEQFF. The CDR3 DNA is TGTGCCAGCAGCCCCCTAAACAATGAGCAGTTCTTC.

V gene TRBV4-1 combines with J gene TRBJ2-2; no firm D call. The CDR3 length is 14 residues. CDR1 MGHRA and CDR2 YSYEKL come from the germline V gene. V lost 5 bases and J lost 6, with 13 bases in between. The CDR3 sequence is CASSRSQTAGELFF. CDR3 DNA: TGCGCCAGCAGCAGGTCTCAGACGGCCGGGGAGCTGTTTTTT.

V and J are TRBV4-1 and TRBJ1-6; D not certain. The germline CDR1 and CDR2 sequences are MGHRA and YSYEKL. V lost 7 bases and J lost 0, with 13 bases in between. The CDR3 runs to 16 residues. In DNA, the CDR3 is TGCGCCAGCAAACATTCCCAGAGCTCCTATAATTCACCCCTCCACTTT. This encodes CASKHSQSSYNSPLHF.

V and J are TRBV5-4 and TRBJ2-5, with 7 bases identical to TRBD2. The CDR3 consists of 15 residues. Germline values: CDR1 SGHNT, CDR2 YYREEE (reference sequence). Trimming cost V 0 bases and J 5 bases; bases outside gene matches: 7. The CDR3: CASSLEAGATETQYF. DNA of the CDR3: TGTGCCAGCAGCTTGGAGGCGGGAGCAACGGAGACCCAGTACTTC.